The sequence of this T cell receptor beta chain was determined in a study of shared clonotypes between healthy human individuals. About this clone: No antigen is known for it.

Study-wide results and caveats: Naive subsets tended to show greater estimated richness than memory subsets.

This CDR3 region has 14 residues. Germline CDR1 reads KGHSH; CDR2 reads LQKENI. The V segment lost 6 bases and the J segment 5 bases; nucleotides outside the gene matches: 5. The authors distributed each subset's genomic DNA evenly over several immunoSEQ plates. Some clones are missing from TCRdb's copy, which holds only in-frame ones; the method was immunoSEQ multiplex PCR. The sample holds more than 2,000,000 clones; more than 80% are singletons and the top ten take under 0.15%. The chain has TRBV18 and TRBJ1-4, with 8 bases lining up with TRBD1. This TCR was sampled from a man between 18 and 35 years old in good health. The sequenced sample was naive CD4+ T cells sorted from blood. Subset specified: CD45RA+ positively selected. CDR3 DNA: TGTGCCAGCTCGTCGGACAGGGTGAATGAAAAACTGTTTTTT. It encodes CASSSDRVNEKLFF.